What follows are 9 T cell receptor beta chains derived from one specimen sequenced in a study of blood T cell repertoires in COVID-19. Only in-frame clones appear in the TCRdb table, and some are missing; sequencing was by immunoSEQ multiplex PCR. The repertoire holds 260,000 or so clones, with about four fifths as singletons. Sequenced material: peripheral blood. The source of these receptors is a woman aged 80 or over with COVID-19, enrolled during active disease.

The chain combines TRBV7-3 with TRBJ2-3; tentative D call: TRBD2 (6 bases). CDR1 and CDR2 from the germline V gene are SGHTA and FQGTGA. With 4 bases removed from V and 0 bases from J, the gap between germline ends came to 14 bases. This CDR3 contains 16 residues. The CDR3 nucleotides are TGTGCCAGCAGCTCCTCCTATAGCGGTAGCACAGATACGCAGTATTTT. Encoded protein: CASSSSYSGSTDTQYF. The variable domain in full, completed from reference TRBV7-3 and TRBJ2-3, reads GAGVSQTPSNKVTEKGKYVELRCDPISGHTALYWYRQSLGQGPEFLIYFQGTGAADDSGLPNDRFFAVRPEGSVSTLKIQRTERGDSAVYLCASSSSYSGSTDTQYFGPGTRLTVL.

This clone occurred once. V gene TRBV4-2 combines with J gene TRBJ1-1; D gene ambiguous. V was trimmed by 2 bases and J by 1 base, leaving 2 bases between them. There are 12 residues in the CDR3. The germline V gene has CDR1 LGHNA and CDR2 YNFKEQ. CDR3 DNA sequence: TGTGCCAGCAGCCAACAGAACACTGAAGCTTTCTTT. Its protein is CASSQQNTEAFF.

The J gene is TRBJ1-5, the V gene TRBV2; 12 nucleotides align to TRBD1. Germline CDR1 and CDR2: SNHLY and FYNNEI. Germline trimming cut 1 base from V and 4 bases from J; bases unmatched to any gene: 8. The CDR3 has 18 amino acids. CDR3 protein: CASSEGYRDRGLNQPQHF. CDR3 nucleotides: TGTGCCAGCAGTGAAGGTTACCGGGACAGGGGGCTTAATCAGCCCCAGCATTTT.

The chain uses TRBV18 and TRBJ2-6, with 7 bases aligning to TRBD1. CDR1 and CDR2 (germline): KGHSH, LQKENI. The CDR3 extends over 21 amino acids. V lost 1 base to trimming and J lost 0 bases; unmatched junction nucleotides: 15. The CDR3 bases are TGTGCCAGCTCACCACGGGCCTGGGACAGCCTCACCTACTCTGGGGCCAACGTCCTGACTTTC. Its protein is CASSPRAWDSLTYSGANVLTF. The full variable domain, with the rest looked up from reference TRBV18 and TRBJ2-6, is NAGVMQNPRHLVRRRGQEARLRCSPMKGHSHVYWYRQLPEEGLKFMVYLQKENIIDESGMPKERFSAEFPKEGPSILRIQQVVRGDSAAYFCASSPRAWDSLTYSGANVLTFGAGSRLTVL.

A single count supports this clone. V gene TRBV5-1 combines with J gene TRBJ2-5; 11 bases line up with TRBD2. V gave up 4 bases and J gave up 1 base; unmatched junction bases: 3. This CDR3 spans 15 amino acids. Germline V gene lookup returns CDR1 SGHRS and CDR2 YFSETQ. CDR3 sequence (DNA): TGCGCCAGCAGCGCCGGGACTAGCGGCCAAGAGACCCAGTACTTC. Its translation: CASSAGTSGQETQYF.

CDR3 residues: CASSVATSGGTGELFF. The CDR3, as DNA: TGTGCCAGCAGCGTAGCGACTAGCGGGGGGACCGGGGAGCTGTTTTTT. This rearrangement joins TRBV9 to TRBJ2-2, with 13 nucleotides matching TRBD2. CDR1 and CDR2 (germline): SGDLS, YYNGEE. The CDR3 loop spans 16 amino acids. V trimming: 0 bases; J trimming: 5 bases; junction bases outside the gene matches: 1.

The chain has TRBV18 and TRBJ1-1; no firm D call. The germline CDR1 and CDR2 sequences are KGHSH and LQKENI. This CDR3 is built from 12 residues. Trimming took off 3 bases at V and 7 bases at J, with 9 bases between the two ends. CDR3 sequence: CASSPASFEAFF. The CDR3, as DNA: TGTGCCAGCTCACCGGCAAGTTTTGAAGCTTTCTTT.

The chain uses TRBV11-2 and TRBJ2-1; 7 bases map to TRBD2. The CDR3 sequence is 15 residues long. Germline trimming cut 4 bases from V and 3 bases from J; bases unmatched to any gene: 6. Germline V gene data show CDR1 as SGHAT and CDR2 as FQNNGV. CDR3 sequence reads: CASSSSGLLYNEQFF. DNA of the CDR3: TGTGCCAGCAGCTCCTCGGGACTACTCTACAATGAGCAGTTCTTC.

V usage is TRBV7-9 and J usage is TRBJ1-6; no clear D. Trimming took off 0 bases at V and 7 bases at J, with 10 bases between the two ends. The germline CDR1 and CDR2 sequences are SEHNR and FQNEAQ (reference sequence). There are 15 residues in the CDR3. The CDR3 loop is CASSLARTANSPLHF. CDR3 nucleotide sequence: TGTGCCAGCAGCTTAGCGAGAACAGCCAATTCACCCCTCCACTTT. The whole variable domain, filled in from reference TRBV7-9 and TRBJ1-6, reads DTGVSQNPRHKITKRGQNVTFRCDPISEHNRLYWYRQTLGQGPEFLTYFQNEAQLEKSRLLSDRFSAERPKGSFSTLEIQRTEQGDSAMYLCASSLARTANSPLHFGNGTRLTVT.